Listed below are T cell receptor beta chains from one sample, sequenced in a study of blood T cell repertoires in COVID-19. The protocol was immunoSEQ multiplex PCR, while the TCRdb copy is restricted to in-frame clones and leaves out a portion. The sample holds 110,000 to 150,000 clones, about four fifths seen once. The specimen sequenced was peripheral blood. Every receptor here comes from an elderly man with acute or convalescent COVID-19. CDR3s include the opening cysteine and the closing phenylalanine or tryptophan. Each record gives: V gene, D gene, J gene, clone size, CDR3 protein, CDR3 DNA. D genes are given only for firm matches. Some rows mark clone size as missing; the rest say once, few, many or name a class of expanded clone.

V: TRBV9; D: TRBD1; J: TRBJ2-5; size: .; CDR3: CASSPQGVETQYF; DNA: TGTGCCAGCAGCCCACAGGGGGTCGAGACCCAGTACTTC
V: TRBV18; D: .; J: TRBJ2-3; size: .; CDR3: CASSPPVRTDTQYF; DNA: TGTGCCAGCTCACCACCCGTGAGGACAGATACGCAGTATTTT
V: TRBV5-1; D: TRBD1; J: TRBJ1-4; size: .; CDR3: CASSVGQGFEKLFF; DNA: TGCGCCAGCAGCGTGGGACAGGGTTTCGAAAAACTGTTTTTT
V: TRBV5-4; D: .; J: TRBJ1-1; size: .; CDR3: CASSSGAGDGVSEAFF; DNA: TGTGCCAGCAGCTCGGGTGCGGGGGATGGGGTCTCTGAAGCTTTCTTT
V: TRBV3-1/TRBV3-2; D: .; J: TRBJ2-7; size: .; CDR3: CASSRRDSTYEQYF; DNA: TGTGCCAGCAGCCGGCGGGACTCAACCTACGAGCAGTACTTC
V: TRBV7-8; D: .; J: TRBJ1-2; size: .; CDR3: CASSPSGGYGYGYTF; DNA: TGTGCCAGCAGCCCCTCCGGGGGTTACGGCTATGGCTACACCTTC
V: TRBV11-1; D: .; J: TRBJ2-1; size: .; CDR3: CASSPTGKGDEQFF; DNA: TGTGCCAGCAGCCCCACAGGGAAGGGAGATGAGCAGTTCTTC
V: TRBV5-1; D: .; J: TRBJ1-2; size: .; CDR3: CASSLLQGYGYTF; DNA: TGCGCCAGCAGCTTGCTACAGGGCTATGGCTACACCTTC
V: TRBV5-4; D: .; J: TRBJ1-3; size: .; CDR3: CASRDISSGNTIYF; DNA: TGTGCCAGCAGGGACATTAGCTCTGGAAACACCATATATTTT
V: TRBV7-2; D: .; J: TRBJ1-6; size: .; CDR3: CASSFDRSLYNSPLHF; DNA: TGTGCCAGCAGCTTCGACAGGAGCCTCTATAATTCACCCCTCCACTTT
V: TRBV28; D: .; J: TRBJ1-6; size: .; CDR3: CASSPVGSSYNSPLHF; DNA: TGTGCCAGCAGTCCTGTAGGGAGCTCCTATAATTCACCCCTCCACTTT
V: TRBV5-6; D: TRBD1; J: TRBJ1-4; size: .; CDR3: CASSPRQGAGTNEKLFF; DNA: TGTGCCAGCAGCCCCCGTCAGGGGGCAGGGACTAATGAAAAACTGTTTTTT
V: TRBV28; D: .; J: TRBJ2-3; size: few; CDR3: CASSLSQDADTQYF; DNA: TGTGCCAGCAGTTTAAGCCAGGATGCAGATACGCAGTATTTT
V: TRBV28; D: TRBD1; J: TRBJ1-1; size: .; CDR3: CASSSGQGTEAFF; DNA: TGTGCCAGCAGCAGCGGACAGGGCACTGAAGCTTTCTTT
V: TRBV7-8; D: TRBD1; J: TRBJ2-6; size: .; CDR3: CASSPGQGLAGSGANVLTF; DNA: TGTGCCAGCAGCCCGGGACAGGGATTGGCGGGCTCTGGGGCCAACGTCCTGACTTTC
V: TRBV19; D: .; J: TRBJ2-5; size: .; CDR3: CASSRGDLQETQYF; DNA: TGTGCCAGTAGCAGGGGCGATCTCCAAGAGACCCAGTACTTC
V: TRBV6-1; D: TRBD1; J: TRBJ1-5; size: .; CDR3: CASSEAGFRGQGTNQPQHF; DNA: TGTGCCAGCAGTGAAGCTGGGTTTCGTGGACAGGGAACCAATCAGCCCCAGCATTTT
V: TRBV28; D: .; J: TRBJ1-3; size: .; CDR3: CASSPGTSGNTIYF; DNA: TGTGCCAGCAGTCCCGGGACATCTGGAAACACCATATATTTT